This passage covers 11 T cell receptor beta chains from one sample sequenced in a study of cytomegalovirus exposure and HLA in healthy donors. Primers included in the PCR were 60 Vbeta and 13 Jbeta primers. Sequencing used immunoSEQ multiplex PCR; TCRdb keeps in-frame clones, though not all of them. This sample yields around 200,000 clones, of which around 85% are seen a single time; 2% to 2.5% belongs to the top ten. Sequencing was carried out using PBMCs. The receptors were sampled from a woman in her 50s in good health and CMV-seronegative.

A few counts support this clone. The chain carries TRBV9 and TRBJ2-1, with a weak D call TRBD2 (6 bases). The CDR3 has 14 amino acids. The V end lost 4 bases, the J end lost 9 bases, and 17 bases lay between the germline ends. Germline CDR1 is SGDLS and CDR2 is YYNGEE. The CDR3 loop is CASSSGTLRGEQFF. The DNA for the CDR3 is TGTGCCAGCAGCTCAGGGACTTTGCGGGGTGAGCAGTTCTTC.

The V gene is TRBV5-5, the J gene TRBJ2-6, with D perhaps matching TRBD1 (5 bases). CDR1 and CDR2 (germline): SGHKS, YYEKEE (reference sequence). V lost 4 bases and J 0 bases, leaving 14 bases between the germline ends. The CDR3 has 17 residues. The CDR3 sequence is CASSPQGSLSGANVLTF. CDR3 nucleotide sequence: TGTGCCAGCAGCCCCCAGGGTTCCCTCTCTGGGGCCAACGTCCTGACTTTC.

This chain connects TRBV6-5 to TRBJ1-1, with TRBD1 identical over 10 bases. V lost 6 bases to trimming and J lost 4 bases; unmatched junction nucleotides: 5. From germline, CDR1 is MNHEY and CDR2 SVGAGI. The CDR3 loop spans 14 amino acids. The CDR3 coding sequence is TGTGCCAGCAGAGAGGACAGGGGGAGCACTGAAGCTTTCTTT. Translated, it gives CASREDRGSTEAFF.

The rearrangement joins TRBV5-1 to TRBJ2-5; D gene unclear. Trimming took 3 bases from V and 0 from J, leaving 9 bases between them. The germline V gene has CDR1 SGHRS and CDR2 YFSETQ. The CDR3 spans 14 residues. The DNA of the CDR3 is TGCGCCAGCAGCTCGGCAGGCAACCAAGAGACCCAGTACTTC. This encodes CASSSAGNQETQYF. Drawing the rest from reference TRBV5-1 and TRBJ2-5, the complete variable domain is KAGVTQTPRYLIKTRGQQVTLSCSPISGHRSVSWYQQTPGQGLQFLFEYFSETQRNKGNFPGRFSGRQFSNSRSEMNVSTLELGDSALYLCASSSAGNQETQYFGPGTRLLVL.

The rearrangement links TRBV7-3 to TRBJ2-3, with 10 positions matching TRBD1. This CDR3 has 14 amino acids. V lost 4 bases, J lost 7 bases, and 5 bases stayed unmatched. Germline CDR1 reads SGHTA; CDR2 reads FQGTGA. The CDR3 DNA is TGTGCCAGCAGCTCCAGACAGGGGGCATATACGCAGTATTTT. The encoded protein is CASSSRQGAYTQYF.

The chain is built from TRBV5-4 and TRBJ2-2; D may be TRBD1 (5 bases). Trimming took off 3 bases at V and 0 bases at J, with 9 bases between the two ends. The CDR3 runs to 15 residues. CDR1 SGHNT and CDR2 YYREEE come from the germline V gene (reference sequence). CDR3 loop: CASSSGITNTGELFF. CDR3 sequence (DNA): TGTGCCAGCAGCTCAGGGATTACGAACACCGGGGAGCTGTTTTTT.

The CDR3 DNA is TGTGCCAGCAGCCGCCTCTCAGGCCCCCTAGATACGCAGTATTTT. It is translated as CASSRLSGPLDTQYF. The V and J genes are TRBV27 and TRBJ2-3; D not certain. The CDR3 has 15 residues. V dropped 6 bases and J dropped 5 bases, with 18 bases sitting between them. Germline-derived CDR1 and CDR2 are MNHEY and SMNVEV (reference sequence).

This clone was counted once. The chain has TRBV6-1 and TRBJ2-2; 10 bases match TRBD2. V lost 3 bases and J lost 8; bases outside the gene matches: 6. Germline V lookup: CDR1 MNHNS, CDR2 SASEGT. The length of the CDR3 is 15 residues. CDR3 loop: CASSDLAGVSGELFF. The CDR3 nucleotides read TGTGCCAGCAGTGACCTAGCGGGAGTGTCGGGGGAGCTGTTTTTT.

On this clone: Germline is not matched at one junction end, which may reflect a read error. The gene calls are TRBV7-9 and TRBJ2-1; no clear D. The CDR3 sequence is 14 residues long. CDR1 and CDR2 from the germline V gene are SEHNR and FQNEAQ (reference sequence). In DNA, the CDR3 is TGTTCCAGCAGCTTAGCTTCACACGCCAATGAGCAGTTCTTC. Translating gives CSSSLASHANEQFF.

The chain uses TRBV7-8 and TRBJ1-5, with a tentative D call TRBD1 (6 bases). The CDR3 contains 16 residues. Germline values: CDR1 SGHVS, CDR2 FQNEAQ. V dropped 4 bases and J dropped 0 bases, with 13 bases sitting between them. In nucleotides, the CDR3 is TGTGCCAGCAGCTCAGGACAGATTTATAGCAATCAGCCCCAGCATTTT. Amino acid sequence: CASSSGQIYSNQPQHF.

The gene calls are TRBV5-1 and TRBJ2-2; possibly TRBD1 for D (6 bases). The CDR3 length is 16 residues. The ends were cut back, 1 base at V and 6 bases at J, with 16 bases in the middle. CDR1 is SGHRS and CDR2 is YFSETQ in the germline V gene. The CDR3 DNA reads as TGCGCCAGCAGCTTGATCCAGGGGATGATCGCCGGGGAGCTGTTTTTT. Translated, it gives CASSLIQGMIAGELFF.